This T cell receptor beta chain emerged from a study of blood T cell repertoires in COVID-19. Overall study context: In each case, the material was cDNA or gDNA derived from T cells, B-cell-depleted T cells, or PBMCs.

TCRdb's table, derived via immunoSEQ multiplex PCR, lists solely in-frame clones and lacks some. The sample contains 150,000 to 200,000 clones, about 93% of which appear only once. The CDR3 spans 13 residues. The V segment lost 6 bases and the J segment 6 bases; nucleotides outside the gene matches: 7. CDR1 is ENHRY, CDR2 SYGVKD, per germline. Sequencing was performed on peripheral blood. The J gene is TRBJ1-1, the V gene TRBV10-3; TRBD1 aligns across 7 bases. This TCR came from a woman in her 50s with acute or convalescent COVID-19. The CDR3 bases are TGTGCCATCAGGGATGACAGGGACCCTGAAGCTTTCTTT. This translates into CAIRDDRDPEAFF.